This TCR beta chain was sequenced during a study of prognosis after radiotherapy for stage I lung cancer (dated by TCRdb to about 2021). Regarding the complete study: Roughly 20 stage I NSCLC patients were enrolled in Nanjing, China, between early 2018 and 2019. Enrolled patients comprised around 15 with newly diagnosed primary stage I lung tumors and five or six with oligometastatic NSCLC after surgical resection of the primary tumor. Every patient was regarded as medically inoperable, because of comorbidities in about 12 cases and refusal of surgery in 6 or 7 cases. The cohort included about twelve men and more than 5 women, with a median age of approximately 75 years and a range of roughly 53 to 85 years. Squamous cell carcinoma histology was identified in seven patients, and adenocarcinoma histology was identified in around 13 patients. Image-guided IMRT or VMAT was used to deliver SBRT in 3 to 5 fractions at a biologically effective dose of at least 100 Gy. SBRT was not combined with any concurrent therapy in any patient. After SBRT, distant metastases developed in about 20% of the 19 patients at a median of approximately seven months, while the remaining 15 patients had no significant progression. The study profiled peripheral blood TCR beta repertoires from stage I NSCLC patients before and after stereotactic body radiotherapy and related them to distant failure. A total of roughly 40 blood samples from approximately 20 patients were sequenced, with one sample obtained before and one obtained after SBRT for each patient. Overall study results and their limits: After SBRT, the number of unique TCR clones decreased (median about 10,000 before versus several thousand after; Wilcoxon paired P=0.011). TRBV and TRBJ usage frequencies reportedly varied with metastasis status, involving two V genes at baseline and several V and two J genes after SBRT. The small cohort and short follow-up limited the study, so independent validation of the findings is needed. Post-SBRT Shannon entropy and its change from baseline were lower in patients who developed distant metastases; baseline Shannon entropy was not associated with metastases. Tumor specificity of expanded TCR clones was not determined. No adjustment for multiple comparisons was applied to any of the reported P values.

The sample holds many counts of this clonotype. Its antigen is currently not known. No qualities accompany the bases; no much larger clone lies one base away. No patient had a history of other malignancies or prior chemotherapy or radiotherapy, and all had node-negative disease on CT and PET/CT. At each of the two time points, six milliliters of peripheral venous blood were collected into EDTA tubes. PBMCs were isolated by Ficoll-Paque Plus density-gradient centrifugation. Right after collection, samples were kept at -80 degrees C until analysis. V lost 3 bases and J lost 2 bases; the stretch between them is 11 bases long. The cysteine opens and the phenylalanine closes a CDR3 of 14 amino acids. This entry keeps only the CDR3 DNA: 42 bases, framed from base 1. The germline V gene (reference sequence) specifies LGHDT as CDR1 and YNNKEL as CDR2. Two rounds of multiplex PCR were performed to amplify the TCR beta CDR3 region from genomic DNA. The first PCR round used primers specific to each TRBV and TRBJ gene, and the primer sequences were filed in Chinese patent CN105087789A. The second PCR round used universal primers. The Roche High Pure PCR Template Preparation Kit was used to extract genomic DNA from frozen PBMCs. Libraries were sequenced paired-end with 151 bp reads on an Illumina HiSeq 3000. Regarding the original processing steps: CutAdapt was used to remove raw reads lacking the multiplex PCR primer sequences. Using PEAR, the high-quality paired reads were merged into contigs. By aligning each contig to reference sequences, MiXCR assigned the TRB V, D and J gene segments to that contig. To remove sequencing errors, CDR3 sequences were clustered according to base quality and sequence similarity. Diversity was measured as Shannon entropy normalized by the natural log of productive TCR sequence number. Clonality was computed as one minus the ratio of Shannon entropy to the natural log of the number of unique clonotypes. Using the Youden index from ROC curves, the researchers picked the repertoire-metric cut-offs for progression-free survival, and all analyses were carried out in R 3.5.3. TCRdb itself trimmed the public reads at Q25 with fastp, ran MiXCR and retained productive beta chains. Entries are consolidated by CDR3 protein sequence, retaining the most common genes and DNA. TCRdb's processing, not the study's, gives the V and J calls here. The sample data list approximately 16,000 distinct CDR3 sequences, and around 29% of these were observed just once. The top ten clones comprise roughly 25% of the sample.

The sequences come from PBMCs, collected before or after stereotactic body radiation therapy (not recorded which). The clonotype was recovered from a donor aged 50 or older with non-small cell lung cancer. Recombination linked TRBV3-1 to TRBJ2-7; the D segment is perhaps TRBD1 or TRBD2, each sharing 5 matched bases. In nucleotide form, the sequence is TGTGCCAGCAGCCATGAGGGGCTGCCCTACGAGCAGTACTTC. Its protein product is CASSHEGLPYEQYF.